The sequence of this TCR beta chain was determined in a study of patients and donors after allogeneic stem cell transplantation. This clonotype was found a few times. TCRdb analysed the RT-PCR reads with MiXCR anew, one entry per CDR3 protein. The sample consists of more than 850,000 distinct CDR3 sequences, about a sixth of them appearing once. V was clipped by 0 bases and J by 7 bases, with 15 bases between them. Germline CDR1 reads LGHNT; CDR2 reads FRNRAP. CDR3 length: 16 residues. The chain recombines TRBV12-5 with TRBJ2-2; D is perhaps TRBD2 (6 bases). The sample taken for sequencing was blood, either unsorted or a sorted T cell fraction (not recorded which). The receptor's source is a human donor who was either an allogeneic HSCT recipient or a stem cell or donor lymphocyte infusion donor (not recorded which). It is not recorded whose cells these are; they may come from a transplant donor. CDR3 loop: CASGLVLEGLGGELFF. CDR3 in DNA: TGTGCTAGTGGTTTGGTACTTGAGGGACTGGGCGGGGAGCTGTTTTTT.